The TCR beta chain under discussion was sequenced for a study of blood T cell repertoires in COVID-19. Study as a whole: Acute and convalescent COVID-19 samples came from the United States, Italy and Spain. The analysed material was cDNA or gDNA that came from T cells, B-cell-depleted T cells, or PBMCs.

V was shortened by 3 bases and J by 5 bases, with 16 bases between the two germline ends. The germline gives CDR1 LGHDT, CDR2 YNNKEL (reference sequence). This CDR3 comprises 15 residues. Original processing methods: Amplification of reference gene primers was used by the study to estimate nucleated cell counts. Profiled with immunoSEQ multiplex PCR; TCRdb holds only in-frame clones, not every one. V and J calls plus clone size are reproduced from that table; the DNA served to infer D and trimming. The sample has around 50,000 clones; roughly 90% are singletons. This clone occurred once. Material: peripheral blood. The chain uses TRBV3-1 (or the pseudogene TRBV3-2) and TRBJ2-5; tentative D call: TRBD1 (6 bases). This TCR came from a human donor in a cohort sampled during active COVID-19. The CDR3, as DNA: TGTGCCAGCAGCCAGCCGGGACAACCTAGGGAGACCCAGTACTTC. This sequence encodes CASSQPGQPRETQYF.